The 6 T cell receptor beta chains reported below all come from one sample, sequenced in a study of blood T cells in healthy people across ages. A sample-barcoded 5' primer and a J-beta primer mix were used in a second PCR of roughly 6 to 12 cycles. TCRdb reanalysed the 5' RACE reads using MiXCR and keeps one entry per CDR3 protein. This table has approximately 800,000 distinct CDR3 sequences, around 62% appearing once. Sequencing was performed on blood. The receptors derive from a man between 25 and 39 years old in good health.

As for this clonotype: This clone may be a read error of a much larger clone one base away. The J gene is TRBJ2-7, the V gene TRBV20-1; 10 nucleotides align to TRBD2. CDR3 size: 16 residues. Germline V gene lookup returns CDR1 DFQATT and CDR2 SNEGSKA (reference sequence). After removal of 1 base from V and 3 bases from J, the junction contained 9 bases not matched to a gene. This CDR3 is CSARGGGLAGVYEQYF. In DNA form, the CDR3 reads TGCAGTGCTAGAGGTGGGGGTCTAGCGGGGGTCTACGAGCAGTACTTC.

J is TRBJ1-4 and V is TRBV13; weak D call: TRBD1 (6 bases). Germline V gene lookup returns CDR1 PRHDT and CDR2 FYEKMQ (reference sequence). The CDR3 sequence is 13 residues long. Trimming left V 7 bases short and J 5 bases short, with 11 bases between. This CDR3 is CASTDRYNEKLFF. CDR3 DNA: TGTGCCAGCACAGACAGGTACAATGAAAAACTGTTTTTT.

This sequence joins TRBV11-1 and TRBJ2-7; the D is unclear. TRBJ2-5 explains the end of the DNA better; the J call may be wrong. CDR1 is SGHAT, CDR2 FQDESV, per germline (reference sequence). The CDR3 covers 14 residues. The CDR3 loop reads CASTPKVGSETQYF. The CDR3 DNA sequence: TGTGCCAGCACCCCAAAGGTGGGGTCAGAGACCCAGTACTTC.

There are many counts of this clonotype. This rearrangement joins TRBV12-3 or TRBV12-4 to TRBJ1-2; 7 bases fit TRBD1. V lost 6 bases, J lost 4 bases, and 8 bases stayed unmatched. There are 14 residues in the CDR3. CDR3 residues: CASSPNQGVYGYTF. DNA for the CDR3: TGTGCCAGCAGCCCTAACCAGGGGGTCTATGGCTACACCTTC.

This clonotype has more than one count but fewer than ten. Written as DNA, the CDR3 is TGTGCCAGCAGCGCCGTCCTCTTTGCCTACGAGCAGTACTTC. Its translation: CASSAVLFAYEQYF. The V gene is TRBV7-2, the J gene TRBJ2-7; D remains unclear. Germline V gene lookup returns CDR1 SGHTA and CDR2 FQGNSA. The CDR3 sequence is 14 residues long. Trimming took 5 bases from V and 2 from J, leaving 13 bases between them.

This clonotype was counted a few times. The chain employs TRBV29-1 and TRBJ2-7; perhaps TRBD1 as D (6 bases). Trimming took off 7 bases at V and 0 bases at J, with 13 bases between the two ends. CDR3 length equals 13 residues. The V gene's germline CDR1 is SQVTM and CDR2 ANQGSEA. In nucleotides, the CDR3 is TGCAGCGCCAGGGGATACCACTCCTACGAGCAGTACTTC. It specifies CSARGYHSYEQYF.